Sequencing of this TCR beta chain was carried out in a study of cytomegalovirus exposure and HLA in healthy donors. The V end was cut by 5 bases, the J end by 2 bases, with 4 bases between. The CDR3 spans 11 residues. From germline, CDR1 is SGHVS and CDR2 FQNEAQ. Researchers ran the PCR with 60 Vbeta and 13 Jbeta primers. In the study's own analysis: Roughly 11 million shared chains were among the 80 million or so unique TCR beta chains that a later analysis counted. The method was immunoSEQ multiplex PCR; TCRdb's version includes in-frame clones alone and lacks a portion of them. V and J calls and clone size come straight from that table; D and trimming were deduced from the DNA. Its listing shows around 74,000 clones. Study conclusions and caveats: On later analysis, the bulk of CMV-associated TCR beta chains appeared to be HLA-restricted.

Comments on this clone: The antigen is undetermined.

The source material was PBMCs. J is TRBJ2-7 and V is TRBV7-8; D remains ambiguous. The receptor comes from a man aged 45-65 years in good health and CMV-seropositive. CDR3 sequence: CASSGAYEQYV. The CDR3 nucleotides read TGTGCCAGCAGCGGGGCCTACGAGCAGTACGTC.